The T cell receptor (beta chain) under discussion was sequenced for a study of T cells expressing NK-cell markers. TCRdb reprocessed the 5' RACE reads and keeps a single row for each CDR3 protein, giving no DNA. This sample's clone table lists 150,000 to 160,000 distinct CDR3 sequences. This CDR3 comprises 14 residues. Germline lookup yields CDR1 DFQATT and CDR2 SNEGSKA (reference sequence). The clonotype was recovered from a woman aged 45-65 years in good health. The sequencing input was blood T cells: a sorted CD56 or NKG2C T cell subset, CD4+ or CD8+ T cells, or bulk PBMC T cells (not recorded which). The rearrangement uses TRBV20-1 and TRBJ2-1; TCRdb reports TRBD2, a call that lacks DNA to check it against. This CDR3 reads CSASGSGRMNEQFF.